The 24 T cell receptor beta chains below were found in one sample sequenced in a study of lymphopenia after photon versus proton radiotherapy. Profiled with immunoSEQ multiplex PCR; TCRdb holds only in-frame clones, not every one. The table shows tens of thousands of clones, with 75% to 90% occurring only once. The material sequenced was peripheral blood, taken from a patient treated with proton-based radiotherapy. These receptors originate from an elderly man with esophageal cancer.

The rearrangement uses TRBV2 and TRBJ1-1, with D perhaps TRBD1 (6 bases). Looked up from germline, CDR1 is SNHLY and CDR2 is FYNNEI. V was trimmed by 4 bases and J by 3 bases, leaving 12 bases between them. The CDR3 covers 14 residues. The CDR3 here is CASSVTGLYTEAFF. CDR3 coding DNA: TGTGCCAGCAGTGTTACAGGGTTGTACACTGAAGCTTTCTTT.

J is TRBJ2-1 and V is TRBV9, with 7 bases lining up with TRBD1. The CDR3 is 14 amino acids. Losses at the gene ends were 3 bases for V and 2 bases for J; bases not matched to a gene: 2. Germline CDR1 SGDLS, CDR2 YYNGEE. The CDR3 DNA reads TGTGCCAGCAGCGCCGGGACAGCCTACAATGAGCAGTTCTTC. Residues: CASSAGTAYNEQFF.

Details on this clone: At one end the junction does not follow the germline gene, possibly because of a read error. The chain is built from TRBV6-1 and TRBJ2-3; TRBD1 agrees at 7 bases. The CDR3 is made up of 18 amino acids. Germline V lookup: CDR1 MNHNS, CDR2 SASEGT. CDR3 DNA sequence: TGTGCCAGCAATGAAGCCGAGTTCGACAGGGATTACACAGATACGCAGTATTTT. Translating gives CASNEAEFDRDYTDTQYF.

V and J are TRBV19 and TRBJ1-1; TRBD1 matches 8 bases. CDR3 length: 14 residues. CDR1 is LNHDA, CDR2 SQIVND, per germline (reference sequence). J gave up 2 bases and V 6 bases, and 5 bases lay outside the gene matches. The CDR3 DNA reads TGTGCCAGTAGATGGACAGGGCGAAACACTGAAGCTTTCTTT. Translating it yields CASRWTGRNTEAFF.

The chain employs TRBV10-3 and TRBJ2-3; D might be TRBD1 (5 bases). The CDR3 is made up of 17 amino acids. Germline CDR1 and CDR2: ENHRY and SYGVKD. V lost 3 bases and J 2 bases, leaving 18 bases between the germline ends. CDR3 sequence (DNA): TGTGCCATCAGTGATGTACGGTTGTCAGGGTACACAGATACGCAGTATTTT. Its translation is CAISDVRLSGYTDTQYF.

J is TRBJ1-5 and V is TRBV27, with D hard to call. Per germline, CDR1 MNHEY and CDR2 SMNVEV (reference sequence). The length of the CDR3 is 13 residues. Trimming stripped 4 bases from V and 3 bases from J, with 7 bases between. CDR3 protein: CASSWAANQPQHF. The CDR3 nucleotides read TGTGCCAGCAGTTGGGCAGCCAATCAGCCCCAGCATTTT.

This chain links TRBV4-3 with TRBJ2-2; D is unresolved. The germline V gene has CDR1 LGHNA and CDR2 YSLEER. The CDR3 covers 13 residues. V was shortened by 3 bases and J by 5 bases, with 7 bases between the two germline ends. In nucleotides, the CDR3 is TGCGCCAGCAGCCAGGGGATAACCGGGGAGCTGTTTTTT. This translates into CASSQGITGELFF.

The gene calls are TRBV10-3 and TRBJ2-3; D is unclear. This CDR3 contains 14 residues. CDR1 and CDR2 (germline): ENHRY, SYGVKD. Deletions cut 5 bases from V and 1 base from J, with 10 bases between. CDR3 residues: CAISSGPRTDTQYF. The DNA of the CDR3 is TGTGCCATCAGTTCTGGGCCCCGCACAGATACGCAGTATTTT.

The chain has TRBV5-8 and TRBJ2-2; the D gene is possibly TRBD1 (6 bases). This CDR3 has 17 residues. Trimming stripped 1 base from V and 4 bases from J, with 17 bases between. Germline V CDR1 and CDR2: SGHTS, YDEGEE. DNA of the CDR3: TGTGCCAGCAGCTTGCCGTTTTCAGGGGTTAGCACCGGGGAGCTGTTTTTT. This gives the protein CASSLPFSGVSTGELFF.

The rearrangement uses TRBV6-6 and TRBJ1-6; maybe TRBD1 (5 bases). The CDR3 runs 13 residues. CDR1 and CDR2 from the germline V gene are MNHNY and SVGAGI (reference sequence). Trimming shortened V by 7 bases and J by 7 bases, and 11 bases separated the two germline ends. CDR3 nucleotides: TGTGCCAGCACCGGGGGGGGGAATTCACCCCTCCACTTT. Translating it yields CASTGGGNSPLHF.

This chain connects TRBV11-2 to TRBJ1-2; D remains ambiguous. In germline, CDR1 is SGHAT, CDR2 FQNNGV. CDR3 size: 14 residues. V lost 6 bases to trimming and J lost 6 bases, with 17 bases between them. CDR3 amino acids: CASRHHNEVDGYTF. CDR3 sequence (DNA): TGTGCCAGCAGACACCACAACGAAGTTGATGGCTACACCTTC. The full variable domain, its missing parts supplied by reference TRBV11-2 and TRBJ1-2, is EAGVAQSPRYKIIEKRQSVAFWCNPISGHATLYWYQQILGQGPKLLIQFQNNGVVDDSQLPKDRFSAERLKGVDSTLKIQPAKLEDSAVYLCASRHHNEVDGYTFGSGTRLTVV.

The V call is TRBV18, the J call TRBJ2-5; 12 positions agree with TRBD2. V shed 4 bases and J 4 bases; nucleotides not matched to a gene: 7. This CDR3 comprises 16 residues. Germline values: CDR1 KGHSH, CDR2 LQKENI. As DNA, the CDR3 is TGTGCCAGCTCACGAGGACTAGCGGGATGGGGAGAGACCCAGTACTTC. Translation gives CASSRGLAGWGETQYF. The whole variable domain, remainder taken from reference TRBV18 and TRBJ2-5, is NAGVMQNPRHLVRRRGQEARLRCSPMKGHSHVYWYRQLPEEGLKFMVYLQKENIIDESGMPKERFSAEFPKEGPSILRIQQVVRGDSAAYFCASSRGLAGWGETQYFGPGTRLLVL.

The rearrangement links TRBV4-2 to TRBJ1-2; 8 bases are shared with TRBD1. The junction had 15 bases not matched to a gene; V was cut back by 1 base and J by 8 bases. The germline V gene has CDR1 LGHNA and CDR2 YNFKEQ. The CDR3 has 17 residues. The CDR3 DNA reads as TGTGCCAGCAGCCAAGGCCCCCCGGGACAGGCTTTGAGGGGCTACACCTTC. Translated, it gives CASSQGPPGQALRGYTF.

This chain links TRBV9 with TRBJ1-1; D not resolved. The germline V gene encodes CDR1 SGDLS and CDR2 YYNGEE. CDR3 length equals 17 residues. The germline V and J ends were trimmed by 0 bases and 1 base, with 16 bases remaining between them. In DNA, the CDR3 is TGTGCCAGCAGCGTAGCTCCAGGCGGACCAGCGAACACTGAAGCTTTCTTT. Translated, it gives CASSVAPGGPANTEAFF. Together with reference TRBV9 and TRBJ1-1, the CDR3 gives the full variable domain: DSGVTQTPKHLITATGQRVTLRCSPRSGDLSVYWYQQSLDQGLQFLIQYYNGEERAKGNILERFSAQQFPDLHSELNLSSLELGDSALYFCASSVAPGGPANTEAFFGQGTRLTVV.

This clone showed up just a few times. V usage is TRBV6-1 and J usage is TRBJ1-2; D is undetermined. Looked up from germline, CDR1 is MNHNS and CDR2 is SASEGT. The CDR3 runs 15 residues. V lost 1 base and J lost 4, with 13 bases in between. CDR3 sequence reads: CASSEGEGYSYGYTF. CDR3 bases: TGTGCCAGCAGTGAAGGAGAGGGATACTCCTATGGCTACACCTTC.

The chain couples TRBV9 to TRBJ2-1, with a tentative D call TRBD1 (6 bases). The CDR3 is 15 residues long. Germline loops: CDR1 SGDLS, CDR2 YYNGEE. Trimming stripped 0 bases from V and 5 bases from J, with 12 bases between. The CDR3 DNA reads as TGTGCCAGCAGCGTAGCAGGACAGCTACACAATGAGCAGTTCTTC. Translation gives CASSVAGQLHNEQFF.

The chain joins TRBV25-1 to TRBJ1-1, with D unclear. CDR1 is MGHDK and CDR2 is SYGVNS in the germline V gene. With 0 bases removed from V and 4 bases from J, the gap between germline ends came to 9 bases. The length of the CDR3 is 14 residues. The CDR3 sequence is CASSEYQESTEAFF. As DNA, the CDR3 is TGTGCCAGCAGTGAATATCAGGAGAGCACTGAAGCTTTCTTT.

V and J are TRBV5-4 and TRBJ1-4; D gene unclear. CDR1 is SGHNT, CDR2 YYREEE, per germline (reference sequence). V was pared by 0 bases and J by 4 bases, with 7 bases between. The CDR3 spans 14 residues. The CDR3 here is CASSLGGNNEKLFF. CDR3 bases: TGTGCCAGCAGCTTGGGCGGGAATAATGAAAAACTGTTTTTT.

This clone has just one count. The chain links TRBV2 to TRBJ2-1, with 9 bases identical to TRBD2. With 2 bases clipped from V and 15 bases from J, the junction kept 14 bases outside the gene matches. In germline, CDR1 is SNHLY, CDR2 FYNNEI. The CDR3 extends over 15 amino acids. CDR3 sequence: CASSEKGGGRAPWFF. The CDR3 coding sequence is TGTGCCAGCAGTGAAAAAGGAGGCGGGAGGGCCCCCTGGTTCTTC.

This clone came up a few times. This chain joins TRBV2 and TRBJ1-2; unclear D gene. The V gene's germline CDR1 is SNHLY and CDR2 FYNNEI. Between the trimmed V and J ends, which lost 5 bases and 3 bases, there was a span of 7 bases. The CDR3 runs 12 residues. The DNA of the CDR3 is TGTGCCAGCAGTCTGGGCTACTATGGCTACACCTTC. Residues: CASSLGYYGYTF.

A few counts support this clone. The V gene is TRBV7-6, the J gene TRBJ1-3; D gene uncertain. The CDR3 spans 14 residues. Trimming left V 3 bases short and J 4 bases short, with 10 bases between. Germline V gene sequence: CDR1 SGHVS, CDR2 FNYEAQ. The CDR3 region is CASSFTAGGNTIYF. In DNA form, the CDR3 reads TGTGCCAGCAGCTTTACAGCGGGGGGAAACACCATATATTTT.

The V gene is TRBV5-5, the J gene TRBJ2-7; a possible D gene is TRBD1 (6 bases). This CDR3 comprises 14 residues. Looked up from germline, CDR1 is SGHKS and CDR2 is YYEKEE (reference sequence). Trimming pared 4 bases from V and 0 bases from J, leaving 11 bases between. The CDR3 sequence is CASSRQVSSYEQYF. CDR3 coding DNA: TGTGCCAGCAGCAGACAGGTCAGCTCCTACGAGCAGTACTTC.

V is TRBV19 and J is TRBJ2-7; 7 bases align to TRBD1. This CDR3 has 13 residues. The V gene end was trimmed by 3 bases and the J gene end by 3 bases; junction bases not matched to a gene: 2. Germline V lookup: CDR1 LNHDA, CDR2 SQIVND (reference sequence). CDR3 DNA: TGTGCCAGTAGTATGCGGACAGGCTACGAGCAGTACTTC. This codes for CASSMRTGYEQYF.

This chain joins TRBV12-5 and TRBJ2-3; possible D gene TRBD1, 6 bases. Germline CDR1 reads LGHNT; CDR2 reads FRNRAP. The CDR3 is 17 amino acids. Trimming stripped 0 bases from V and 1 base from J, with 14 bases between. CDR3 protein: CASGLVRGQAGTDTQYF. The CDR3 nucleotides read TGTGCTAGTGGTTTGGTTAGGGGACAAGCGGGCACAGATACGCAGTATTTT. Full variable domain (remainder filled in from reference TRBV12-5 and TRBJ2-3): DARVTQTPRHKVTEMGQEVTMRCQPILGHNTVFWYRQTMMQGLELLAYFRNRAPLDDSGMPKDRFSAEMPDATLATLKIQPSEPRDSAVYFCASGLVRGQAGTDTQYFGPGTRLTVL.